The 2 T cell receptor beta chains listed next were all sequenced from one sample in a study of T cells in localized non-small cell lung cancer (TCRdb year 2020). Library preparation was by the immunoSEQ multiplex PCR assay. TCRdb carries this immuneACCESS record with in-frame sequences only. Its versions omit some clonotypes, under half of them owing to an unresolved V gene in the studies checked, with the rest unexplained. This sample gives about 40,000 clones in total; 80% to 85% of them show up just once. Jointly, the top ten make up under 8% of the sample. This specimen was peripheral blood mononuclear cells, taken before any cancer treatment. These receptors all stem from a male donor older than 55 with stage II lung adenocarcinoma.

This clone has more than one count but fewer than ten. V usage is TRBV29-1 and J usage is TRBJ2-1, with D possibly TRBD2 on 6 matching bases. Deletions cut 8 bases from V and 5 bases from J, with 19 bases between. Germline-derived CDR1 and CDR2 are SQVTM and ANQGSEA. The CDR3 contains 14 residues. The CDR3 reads CSFRDSYFNNEQFF. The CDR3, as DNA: TGCAGCTTCCGGGACTCATATTTTAACAATGAGCAGTTCTTC.

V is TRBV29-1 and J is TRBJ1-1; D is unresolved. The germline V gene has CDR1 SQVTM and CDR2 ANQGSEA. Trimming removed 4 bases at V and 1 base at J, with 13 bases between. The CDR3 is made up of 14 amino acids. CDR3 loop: CSVVLRLGNTEAFF. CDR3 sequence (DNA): TGCAGCGTTGTCCTGCGACTCGGGAACACTGAAGCTTTCTTT. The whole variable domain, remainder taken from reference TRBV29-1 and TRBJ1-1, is SAVISQKPSRDICQRGTSLTIQCQVDSQVTMMFWYRQQPGQSLTLIATANQGSEATYESGFVIDKFPISRPNLTFSTLTVSNMSPEDSSIYLCSVVLRLGNTEAFFGQGTRLTVV.